Listed below are T cell receptor beta chains from one sample, sequenced in a study of shared clonotypes between healthy human individuals. Generated by immunoSEQ multiplex PCR, the TCRdb table keeps only in-frame clones and is missing some. The sample lists about 480,000 clones, around 74% seen once, with over 10% in the top ten. The material sequenced was PBMCs. The receptors come from a woman between 40 and 55 years old in good health. Some clones in this sample may be carry-over from other donors' samples. Each CDR3 is given with its conserved first and last residue.

v_call cdr3_length cdr3_aa
TRBV28 14 CASSLPMIGEKLFF
TRBV19 17 CASRAGQGVIKPGELFF
TRBV28 14 CASSPPQGRYEQYF
TRBV9 14 CASSVTSGNYEQYF
TRBV9 16 CASSSLSLGSQETQYF
TRBV19 15 CASTSGTSGYNEQFF
TRBV28 16 CASSSRLAGVENEQFF
TRBV5-1 13 CASSQEIGDTQYF
TRBV1 14 CTSSHEGTNNEQFF
TRBV11-1 15 CASSLGRLVSVEQYF
TRBV28 14 CASSSSVRNTEAFF
TRBV5-1 13 CASSPTLDGELFF
TRBV5-4 14 CASSLQVGGYGYTF
TRBV28 15 CASSPKWTPNQPQHF
TRBV5-1 18 CASSLDGPGSFSGNTIYF
TRBV5-6 16 CASSLVGGWSTDTQYF
TRBV11-2 13 CASSLAGLKTQYF
TRBV30 15 CAFTSGTGGFYEQYF
TRBV28 13 CASKERLAGVKYF
TRBV5-4 15 CASSLGRTNSYEQYF
TRBV7-2 15 CASSAKGLNLYGYTF
TRBV7-2 16 CASSFGTSGEPYEQYF
TRBV7-9 15 CASSLDSGGHNEQFF
TRBV5-1 17 CASSTGLAGERRNEQFF
TRBV7-7 17 CASSPRAVGGSTGELFF
TRBV4-2 14 CASSQESGADTQYF
TRBV19 16 CASSIGDRANQETQYF
TRBV27 16 CASSSSGTVINSPLHF
TRBV29-1 16 CSVEGPSGSSYNEQFF
TRBV15 17 CATSRDRLATPTDTQYF
TRBV19 18 CAKLVYGQAGITYNEQFF
TRBV28 15 CASSKPTGATYEQYF
TRBV28 15 CASSPSSLYGETQYF
TRBV6-9 16 CASSRLSYGKTYGYTF
TRBV7-3 17 CASSPEWWSANTGELFF
TRBV11-2 12 CASTGGRETQYF
TRBV28 13 CASSPGGAYEQYF
TRBV7-3 15 CASSLDGTSYNEQFF
TRBV11-2 18 CASSLWGRGPAINQPQHF